Sequencing of this T cell receptor beta chain was carried out in a study of cytomegalovirus exposure and HLA in healthy donors. Data came from immunoSEQ multiplex PCR; TCRdb stores just in-frame clones and leaves some out. This table has approximately 57,000 clones, 85% to 95% appearing once. With 2 bases removed from V and 5 bases from J, the gap between germline ends came to 10 bases. The CDR3 is 14 residues long. Germline V gene data show CDR1 as KGHSH and CDR2 as LQKENI. General study points: Rarity marked most TCR sequences, yet some public TCRs occurred in many donors.

A word on this clone: The antigen is unknown.

Sequencing input: PBMCs. This chain joins TRBV18 and TRBJ1-5; no definite D call. The receptor's source is a woman in her late teens or twenties in good health and CMV-seronegative. The CDR3 loop is CASSPTSDHQPQHF. The CDR3 region has the DNA TGTGCCAGCTCACCAACTAGTGACCATCAGCCCCAGCATTTT.